This TCR beta chain was captured by sequencing in a study of regulatory T cells. Findings and caveats of the study: In CD3G-deficient patients, conventional CD4+ T cells were enriched for hydrophobic CDR3 residues at positions 6 and 7.

Turning to this clone: Antigen specificity is unknown.

The CDR3 consists of 15 residues. Unmatched junction bases numbered 5, after V lost 5 bases and J lost 1 base. Germline CDR1 and CDR2: MDHEN and SYDVKM. The PCR used 52 TRBV and 13 TRBJ primers. Profiling relied on immunoSEQ multiplex PCR, and the TCRdb table lists in-frame clones only, not all of them. The sample has almost 30,000 clones; around 92% are singletons. This chain uses TRBV28 with TRBJ1-1; 9 bases agree with TRBD1. The clonotype originates from a person aged 18 to 35 with CD3G deficiency. Source material: conventional CD4+ T cells sorted from blood. The CDR3, as DNA: TGTGCCAGCAGTACAGGGGGCGGGGGGAACACTGAAGCTTTCTTT. Protein product: CASSTGGGGNTEAFF.